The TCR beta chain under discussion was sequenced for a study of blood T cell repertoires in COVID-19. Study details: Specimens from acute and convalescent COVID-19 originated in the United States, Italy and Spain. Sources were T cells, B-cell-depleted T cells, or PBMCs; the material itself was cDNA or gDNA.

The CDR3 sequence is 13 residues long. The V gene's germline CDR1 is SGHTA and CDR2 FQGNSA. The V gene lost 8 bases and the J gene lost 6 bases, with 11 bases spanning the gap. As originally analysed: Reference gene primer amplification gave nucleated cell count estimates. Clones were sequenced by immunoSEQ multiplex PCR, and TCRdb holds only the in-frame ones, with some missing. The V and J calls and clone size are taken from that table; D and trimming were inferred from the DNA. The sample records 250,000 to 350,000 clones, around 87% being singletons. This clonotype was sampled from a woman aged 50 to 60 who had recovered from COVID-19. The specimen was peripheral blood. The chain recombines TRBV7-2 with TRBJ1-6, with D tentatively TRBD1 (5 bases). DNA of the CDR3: TGTGCCAGCGGCAGGGAGGGTAATTCACCCCTCCACTTT. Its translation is CASGREGNSPLHF.